These T cell receptor beta chains were read from a single sample in a study of cytomegalovirus exposure and HLA in healthy donors. Sequenced by immunoSEQ multiplex PCR; TCRdb stores in-frame clones only, minus some. The repertoire holds about 100,000 clones, with under 80% as singletons. Sequencing used PBMCs. These receptors all stem from a woman younger than 30 in good health and CMV-seropositive. Both conserved end residues are part of each CDR3. A D gene is named only where the DNA matches it firmly. Size is stated for part of the rows, as once, few or many counts, or as a class when the clone is expanded.

>TRBJ2-3|TRBD2|TRBV7-9|few
CASHKTGGPDTQYF
TGTGCCAGCCACAAGACGGGAGGGCCAGATACGCAGTATTTT
>TRBJ1-4|-|TRBV9|-
CASSASPQGPNEKLFF
TGTGCCAGCAGCGCGAGCCCACAGGGACCTAATGAAAAACTGTTTTTT
>TRBJ1-1|-|TRBV18|-
CASSPPGRLNTEAFF
TGTGCCAGCTCACCACCAGGCAGGTTGAACACTGAAGCTTTCTTT
>TRBJ1-1|-|TRBV10-3|-
CAISAKNTEAFF
TGTGCCATCAGCGCGAAGAACACTGAAGCTTTCTTT
>TRBJ1-2|-|TRBV28|-
CASSIGGADNLKGYTF
TGTGCCAGTTCAATTGGCGGGGCAGACAATTTGAAGGGCTACACCTTC
>TRBJ2-3|TRBD2|TRBV6-4|-
CASSDSSGSSTDTQYF
TGTGCCAGCAGTGACTCGAGCGGGAGTAGCACAGATACGCAGTATTTT
>TRBJ2-7|TRBD2|TRBV5-1|-
CASSLGSSGIYEQYF
TGCGCCAGCAGCTTGGGTTCTAGCGGGATCTACGAGCAGTACTTC
>TRBJ2-1|-|TRBV18|-
CASSPSPSPTYNEQFF
TGTGCCAGCTCACCATCGCCTAGCCCTACTTACAATGAGCAGTTCTTC
>TRBJ2-7|-|TRBV11-2|few
CASSLLQTYEQYF
TGTGCCAGCAGCTTATTGCAGACTTACGAGCAGTACTTC
>TRBJ2-1|TRBD2|TRBV9|-
CASSVERLAGVNEQFF
TGTGCCAGCAGCGTAGAGAGACTAGCGGGAGTCAATGAGCAGTTCTTC
>TRBJ2-7|-|TRBV15|-
CASGDTSGEQYF
TGTGCCAGCGGTGATACGTCGGGTGAGCAGTACTTC
>TRBJ2-1|-|TRBV20-1|few
CSSSWEEQFF
TGCAGTAGTAGCTGGGAGGAGCAGTTCTTC
>TRBJ2-7|TRBD2|TRBV19|once
CASSNLAGSYEQYF
TGTGCCAGTAGTAATCTAGCGGGAAGCTACGAGCAGTACTTC
>TRBJ2-7|-|TRBV18|once
CASSPPGGYEQYF
TGTGCCAGCTCACCCCCAGGGGGGTACGAGCAGTACTTC
>TRBJ1-1|TRBD1|TRBV7-9|few
CASSLATGTGTGAFF
TGTGCCAGCAGCTTAGCGACCGGGACAGGGACGGGGGCTTTCTTT
>TRBJ1-2|TRBD1|TRBV19|once
CASSAGTGYGYTF
TGTGCCAGTAGTGCCGGGACAGGCTATGGCTACACCTTC
>TRBJ2-1|TRBD2|TRBV6-6|-
CASNRAGGYWQFF
TGTGCCAGCAATAGAGCGGGAGGGTATTGGCAGTTCTTC
>TRBJ2-1|TRBD1|TRBV6-5|-
CASSYIGTDTYNEQFF
TGTGCCAGCAGTTACATCGGGACAGACACCTACAATGAGCAGTTCTTC
>TRBJ2-7|TRBD1|TRBV28|few
CASSSDRGRQDEQYF
TGTGCCAGCAGTTCGGACAGGGGAAGGCAAGACGAGCAGTACTTC
>TRBJ1-5|-|TRBV4-1|-
CASSPIFVGGDNQPQHF
TGCGCCAGCAGCCCCATTTTCGTCGGGGGGGACAATCAGCCCCAGCATTTT
>TRBJ1-5|TRBD1|TRBV19|few
CATRGQISNQPQHF
TGTGCCACCCGGGGACAGATTAGCAATCAGCCCCAGCATTTT
>TRBJ1-2|-|TRBV5-6|-
CASSLNSYGYTF
TGTGCCAGCAGCTTGAACAGCTATGGCTACACCTTC
>TRBJ2-2|-|TRBV4-3|-
CASSQAPLAWGGELFF
TGCGCCAGCAGCCAAGCGCCACTAGCCTGGGGCGGGGAGCTGTTTTTT
>TRBJ2-1|-|TRBV13|-
CASSLAVEGEQFF
TGTGCCAGCAGCTTAGCCGTGGAGGGTGAGCAGTTCTTC
>TRBJ2-5|TRBD1|TRBV15|-
CATSRGPLGGKETQYF
TGTGCCACCAGCAGAGGCCCACTAGGGGGCAAAGAGACCCAGTACTTC
>TRBJ2-1|TRBD2|TRBV11-2|-
CASSLGQGLSGRVLNEQFF
TGTGCCAGCAGCTTAGGTCAGGGCCTTAGCGGGAGAGTGCTCAATGAGCAGTTCTTC
>TRBJ1-6|TRBD1|TRBV27|-
CASSAQGLGARSPLHF
TGTGCCAGCAGTGCACAGGGGTTAGGCGCGAGATCACCCCTCCACTTT
>TRBJ1-2|TRBD1|TRBV14|-
CASSQLTTGGHYGYTF
TGTGCCAGCAGCCAACTAACGACAGGGGGGCACTATGGCTACACCTTC
>TRBJ2-1|-|TRBV19|-
CASSMEGGSYNEQFF
TGTGCCAGTAGTATGGAGGGAGGCTCCTACAATGAGCAGTTCTTC
>TRBJ2-7|TRBD2|TRBV4-1|-
CASSQVLAGGNEQYF
TGCGCCAGCAGCCAAGTACTAGCGGGAGGCAACGAGCAGTACTTC
>TRBJ2-5|TRBD2|TRBV28|-
CASTRTSGMRVETQYF
TGTGCCAGCACCCGGACTAGCGGGATGAGGGTAGAGACCCAGTACTTC
>TRBJ2-3|-|TRBV29-1|-
CSVEDRVGDTQYF
TGCAGCGTTGAAGACAGGGTGGGAGATACGCAGTATTTT
>TRBJ2-1|TRBD2|TRBV15|once
CATSREVWEGLEQFF
TGTGCCACCAGCAGAGAGGTATGGGAGGGCCTTGAGCAGTTCTTC
>TRBJ1-1|-|TRBV14|-
CASSQVPGVTEAFF
TGTGCCAGCAGCCAAGTACCCGGGGTCACTGAAGCTTTCTTT
>TRBJ2-1|TRBD2|TRBV30|-
CAWSGLAGGNNEQFF
TGTGCCTGGAGCGGACTAGCGGGAGGGAACAATGAGCAGTTCTTC
>TRBJ2-3|-|TRBV27|few
CASSSLDWKDTQYF
TGTGCCAGCAGTTCCTTGGACTGGAAAGATACGCAGTATTTT
>TRBJ2-7|TRBD2|TRBV7-9|few
CASSYRTSGRNYEQYF
TGTGCCAGCAGCTATCGGACTAGCGGGAGGAACTACGAGCAGTACTTC
>TRBJ2-1|-|TRBV6-5|few
CASRFNLAGNEQFF
TGTGCCAGCAGGTTTAACCTAGCCGGCAATGAGCAGTTCTTC
>TRBJ2-7|TRBD2|TRBV15|-
CATSRDNLAGGLEQYF
TGTGCCACCAGCAGAGACAATCTAGCGGGAGGTCTCGAGCAGTACTTC
>TRBJ2-7|-|TRBV7-2|few
CASSLRLVERHEQYF
TGTGCCAGCAGCTTAAGACTAGTGGAGAGGCACGAGCAGTACTTC
>TRBJ2-7|TRBD2|TRBV5-1|-
CASRAAGLAVLSSYEQYF
TGCGCCAGCAGAGCAGCGGGACTAGCGGTCCTTAGCTCCTACGAGCAGTACTTC
>TRBJ1-6|-|TRBV6-6|-
CASSPQGGNNSPLHF
TGTGCCAGCAGTCCCCAGGGTGGGAATAATTCACCCCTCCACTTT
>TRBJ2-5|TRBD2|TRBV7-2|-
CASSSGTSDETQYF
TGTGCCAGCAGCTCCGGGACTAGCGACGAGACCCAGTACTTC
>TRBJ1-4|-|TRBV7-9|few
CASSLEGGHGEKLFF
TGTGCCAGCAGCTTAGAGGGGGGGCATGGTGAAAAACTGTTTTTT
>TRBJ1-2|-|TRBV27|-
CASSPMTPNYGYTF
TGTGCCAGCAGTCCGATGACACCTAACTATGGCTACACCTTC